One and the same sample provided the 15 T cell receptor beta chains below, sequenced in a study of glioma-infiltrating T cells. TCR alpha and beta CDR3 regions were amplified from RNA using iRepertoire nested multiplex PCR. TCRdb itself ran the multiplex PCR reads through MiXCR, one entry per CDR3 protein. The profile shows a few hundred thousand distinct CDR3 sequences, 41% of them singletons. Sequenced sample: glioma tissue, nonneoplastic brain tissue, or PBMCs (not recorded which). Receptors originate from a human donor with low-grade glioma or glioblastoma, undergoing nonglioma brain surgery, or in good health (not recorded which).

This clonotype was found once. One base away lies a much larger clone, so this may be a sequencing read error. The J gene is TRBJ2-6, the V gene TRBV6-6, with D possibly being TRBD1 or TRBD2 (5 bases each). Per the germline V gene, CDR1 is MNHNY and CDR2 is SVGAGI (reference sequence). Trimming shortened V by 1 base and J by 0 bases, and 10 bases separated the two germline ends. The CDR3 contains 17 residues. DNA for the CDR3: TGTGCCAGCAGTTACTTCGGGGCGAACTCTGGGGCCAACGTCCTGACTTTC. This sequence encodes CASSYFGANSGANVLTF.

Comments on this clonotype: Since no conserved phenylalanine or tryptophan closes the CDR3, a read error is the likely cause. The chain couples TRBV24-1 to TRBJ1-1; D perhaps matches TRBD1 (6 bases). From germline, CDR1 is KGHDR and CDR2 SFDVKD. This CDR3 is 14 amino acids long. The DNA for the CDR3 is TGCGCCACCAGTAAGGAGGGGGAGAACACTGAAGCTTTCCTT. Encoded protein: CATSKEGENTEAFL.

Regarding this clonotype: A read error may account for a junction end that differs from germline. The CDR3 is CSDRDRRLAQETQYF. The CDR3 region has the DNA TGCAGTGATAGAGATCGGCGACTAGCGCAAGAGACCCAGTACTTC. This chain connects TRBV20-1 to TRBJ2-5; 8 bases agree with TRBD2. The germline V gene has CDR1 DFQATT and CDR2 SNEGSKA (reference sequence). CDR3 length: 15 residues.

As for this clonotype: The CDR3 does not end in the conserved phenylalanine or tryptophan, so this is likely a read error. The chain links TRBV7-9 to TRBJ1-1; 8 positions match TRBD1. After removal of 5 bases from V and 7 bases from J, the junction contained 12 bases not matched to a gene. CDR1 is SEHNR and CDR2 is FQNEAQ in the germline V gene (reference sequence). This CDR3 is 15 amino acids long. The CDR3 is CASSPGQGPNIEAFS. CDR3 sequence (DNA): TGTGCCAGCAGCCCAGGACAGGGTCCGAATATTGAAGCTTTCTCT.

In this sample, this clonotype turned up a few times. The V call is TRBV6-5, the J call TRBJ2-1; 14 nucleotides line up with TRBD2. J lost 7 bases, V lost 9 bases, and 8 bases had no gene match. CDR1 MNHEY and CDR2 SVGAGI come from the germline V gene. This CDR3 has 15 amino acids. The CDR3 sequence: CASRTTSGRGNEQFF. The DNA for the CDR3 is TGTGCCAGTAGAACGACTAGCGGGAGGGGGAATGAGCAGTTCTTC.

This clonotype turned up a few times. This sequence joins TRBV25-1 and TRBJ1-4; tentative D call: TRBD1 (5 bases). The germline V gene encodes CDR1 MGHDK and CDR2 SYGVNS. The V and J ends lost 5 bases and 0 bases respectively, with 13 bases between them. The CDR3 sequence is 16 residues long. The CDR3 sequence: CASSKGHTATNEKLFF. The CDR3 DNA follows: TGTGCCAGCAGTAAAGGACACACCGCAACTAATGAAAAACTGTTTTTT. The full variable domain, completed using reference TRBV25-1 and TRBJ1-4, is EADIYQTPRYLVIGTGKKITLECSQTMGHDKMYWYQQDPGMELHLIHYSYGVNSTEKGDLSSESTVSRIRTEHFPLTLESARPSHTSQYLCASSKGHTATNEKLFFGSGTQLSVL.

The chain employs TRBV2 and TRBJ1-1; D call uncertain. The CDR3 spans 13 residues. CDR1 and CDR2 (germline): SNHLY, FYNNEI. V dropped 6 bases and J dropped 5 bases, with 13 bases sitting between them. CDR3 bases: TGTGCCAGCAGCATCAACCCCGGAACTGAAGCTTTCTTT. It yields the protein CASSINPGTEAFF.

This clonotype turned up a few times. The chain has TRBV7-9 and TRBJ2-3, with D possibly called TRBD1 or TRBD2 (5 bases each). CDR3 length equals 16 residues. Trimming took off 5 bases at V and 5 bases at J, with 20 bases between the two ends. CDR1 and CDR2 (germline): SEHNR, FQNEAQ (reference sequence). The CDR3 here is CASSLGTVGDLDTQYF. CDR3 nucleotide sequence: TGTGCCAGCAGCCTCGGGACCGTCGGGGATCTAGATACGCAGTATTTT.

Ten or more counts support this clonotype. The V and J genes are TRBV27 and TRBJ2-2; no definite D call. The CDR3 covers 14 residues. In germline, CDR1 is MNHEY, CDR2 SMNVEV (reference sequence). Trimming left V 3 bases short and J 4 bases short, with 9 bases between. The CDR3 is CASSLGRSTGELFF. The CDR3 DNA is TGTGCCAGCAGTTTGGGCAGGTCCACCGGGGAGCTGTTTTTT.

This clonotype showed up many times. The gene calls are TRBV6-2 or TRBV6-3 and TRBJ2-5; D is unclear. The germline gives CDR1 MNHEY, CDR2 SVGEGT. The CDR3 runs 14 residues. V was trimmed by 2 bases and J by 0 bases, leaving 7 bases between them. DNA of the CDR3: TGTGCCAGCAGTTACGACTCGTACCAAGAGACCCAGTACTTC. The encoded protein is CASSYDSYQETQYF.

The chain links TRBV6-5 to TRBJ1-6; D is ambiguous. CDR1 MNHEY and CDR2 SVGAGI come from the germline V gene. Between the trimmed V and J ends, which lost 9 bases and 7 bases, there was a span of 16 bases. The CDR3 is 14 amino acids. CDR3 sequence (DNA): TGTGCCAGGAGCCAAGGGAAAGTGAATTCACCCCTCCACTTT. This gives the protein CARSQGKVNSPLHF.

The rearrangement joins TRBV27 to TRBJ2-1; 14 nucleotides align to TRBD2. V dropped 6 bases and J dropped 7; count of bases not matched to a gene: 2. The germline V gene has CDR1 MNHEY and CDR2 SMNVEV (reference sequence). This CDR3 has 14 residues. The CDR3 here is CASSGTSGRNEQFF. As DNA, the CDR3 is TGTGCCAGCAGCGGGACTAGCGGGAGAAATGAGCAGTTCTTC.

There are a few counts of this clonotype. CDR3 region: CASRRSGGAVQETQYF. DNA of the CDR3: TGTGCCAGCAGAAGATCGGGCGGGGCGGTCCAAGAGACCCAGTACTTC. The J gene is TRBJ2-5, the V gene TRBV27, with D perhaps matching TRBD2 (6 bases). The length of the CDR3 is 16 residues. V was cut by 6 bases and J by 1 base, with 18 bases left in between. Germline values: CDR1 MNHEY, CDR2 SMNVEV (reference sequence).

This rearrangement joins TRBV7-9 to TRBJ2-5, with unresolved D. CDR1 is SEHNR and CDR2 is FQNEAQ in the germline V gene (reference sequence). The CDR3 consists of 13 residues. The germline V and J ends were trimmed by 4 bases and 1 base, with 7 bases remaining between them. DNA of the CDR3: TGTGCCAGCAGCTCGCACTTCCAAGAGACCCAGTACTTC. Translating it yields CASSSHFQETQYF.

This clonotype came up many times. This CDR3 is CASLTMGTEAFF. In DNA, the CDR3 is TGTGCCAGCTTGACAATGGGCACTGAAGCTTTCTTT. The chain links TRBV6-1 to TRBJ1-1; D is undetermined. CDR3 length: 12 amino acids. Trimming pared 8 bases from V and 4 bases from J, leaving 11 bases between. Germline CDR1 is MNHNS and CDR2 is SASEGT.